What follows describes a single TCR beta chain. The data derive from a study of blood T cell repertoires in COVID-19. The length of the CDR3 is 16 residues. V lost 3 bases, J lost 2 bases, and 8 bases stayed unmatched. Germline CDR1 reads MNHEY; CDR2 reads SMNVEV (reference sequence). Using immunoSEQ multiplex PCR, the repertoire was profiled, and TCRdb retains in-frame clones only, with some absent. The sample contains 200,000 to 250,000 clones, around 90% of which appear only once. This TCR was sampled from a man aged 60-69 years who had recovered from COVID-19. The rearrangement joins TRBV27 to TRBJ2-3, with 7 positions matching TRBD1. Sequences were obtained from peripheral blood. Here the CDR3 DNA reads TGTGCCAGCAGTTTCCAGGGGGTCCTTCACACAGATACGCAGTATTTT. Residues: CASSFQGVLHTDTQYF.